This T cell receptor (beta chain) was recovered during a study of regulatory T cells in long-lasting Graves disease. Study-level findings and limits: Favoring TRBV28, TRBJ1-2 and TRBJ2-5 was a feature seen in persistent disease.

With iRepertoire HTBI primers and Arm-PCR of CDR3 regions, TCR beta libraries were built. TCRdb analysed the multiplex PCR reads with MiXCR anew, one entry per CDR3 protein. The sample lists about 320,000 distinct CDR3 sequences, under 20% occurring once. This clonotype was picked up many times. Antigen unknown. The V and J ends lost 1 base and 8 bases, in that order; junction bases with no gene match: 10. The CDR3 extends over 18 amino acids. Germline CDR1 and CDR2: MNHNS and SASEGT. Time point given: newly diagnosed GD, antithyroid drugs for less than 3 months. From RNA extracted from PBMCs, the TCR library was made. Patients came from an endocrinology department in Xi'an, China.

This rearrangement joins TRBV6-1 to TRBJ2-1; 14 positions match TRBD2. The input for sequencing was peripheral blood mononuclear cells (PBMCs), taken at new diagnosis, from a patient treated with antithyroid drugs. This TCR was recovered from a female donor with Graves disease. The CDR3 protein is CASSEDGGTSGRFDEQFF. The CDR3 DNA follows: TGTGCCAGCAGTGAAGATGGGGGGACTAGCGGGAGATTCGATGAGCAGTTCTTC.